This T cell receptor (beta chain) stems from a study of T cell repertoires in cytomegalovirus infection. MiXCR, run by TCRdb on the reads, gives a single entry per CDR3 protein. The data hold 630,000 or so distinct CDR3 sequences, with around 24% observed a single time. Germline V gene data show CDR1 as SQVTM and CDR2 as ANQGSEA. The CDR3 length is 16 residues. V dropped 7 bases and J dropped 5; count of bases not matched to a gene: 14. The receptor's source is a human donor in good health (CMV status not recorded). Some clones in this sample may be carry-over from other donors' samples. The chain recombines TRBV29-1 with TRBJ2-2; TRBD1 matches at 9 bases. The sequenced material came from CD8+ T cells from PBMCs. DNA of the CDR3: TGCAGCGCCCAAGACCCCGACAGGGGGGGAACCGGGGAGCTGTTTTTT. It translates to CSAQDPDRGGTGELFF.